This TCR beta chain originates from a study of blood T cell repertoires in COVID-19. As for the study in general: From the United States, Italy and Spain came samples of acute and convalescent COVID-19. T cells, B-cell-depleted T cells, or PBMCs provided the cDNA or gDNA that served as material.

As processed by the authors: Estimation of nucleated cell counts was performed using reference gene primer amplification. Sequencing was performed with immunoSEQ multiplex PCR; in TCRdb, only in-frame clones are kept and a portion is missing. V and J calls and clone size follow that table, whereas D and trimming were derived from the DNA. In the table there are 40,000 to 55,000 clones, around 80% of which are singletons. The CDR3 is 15 amino acids. The V gene lost 6 bases and the J gene lost 0 bases, with 12 bases spanning the gap. The germline CDR1 and CDR2 sequences are WSHSY and SAAADI. The sample taken for sequencing was peripheral blood. This chain joins TRBV10-2 and TRBJ1-3; perhaps TRBD1 as D (5 bases). This TCR came from a human donor in a cohort sampled during active COVID-19. In DNA form, the CDR3 reads TGCGCCAGCAGCCAGCAGGGCGCCTCTGGAAACACCATATATTTT. Encoded protein: CASSQQGASGNTIYF.